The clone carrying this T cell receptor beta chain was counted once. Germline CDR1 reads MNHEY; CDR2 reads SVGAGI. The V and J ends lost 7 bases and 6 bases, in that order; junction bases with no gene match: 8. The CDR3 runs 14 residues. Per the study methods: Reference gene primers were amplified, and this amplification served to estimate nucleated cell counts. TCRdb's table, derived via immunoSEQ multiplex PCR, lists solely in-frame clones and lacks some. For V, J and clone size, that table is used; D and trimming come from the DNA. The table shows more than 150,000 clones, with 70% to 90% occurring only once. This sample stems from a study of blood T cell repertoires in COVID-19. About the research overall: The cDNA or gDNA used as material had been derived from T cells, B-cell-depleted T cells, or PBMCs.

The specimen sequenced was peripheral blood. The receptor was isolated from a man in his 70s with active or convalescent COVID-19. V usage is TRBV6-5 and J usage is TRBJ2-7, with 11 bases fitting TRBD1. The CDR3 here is CASTPDRGLVEQYF. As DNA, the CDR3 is TGTGCCAGCACCCCGGACAGGGGGCTTGTCGAGCAGTACTTC.